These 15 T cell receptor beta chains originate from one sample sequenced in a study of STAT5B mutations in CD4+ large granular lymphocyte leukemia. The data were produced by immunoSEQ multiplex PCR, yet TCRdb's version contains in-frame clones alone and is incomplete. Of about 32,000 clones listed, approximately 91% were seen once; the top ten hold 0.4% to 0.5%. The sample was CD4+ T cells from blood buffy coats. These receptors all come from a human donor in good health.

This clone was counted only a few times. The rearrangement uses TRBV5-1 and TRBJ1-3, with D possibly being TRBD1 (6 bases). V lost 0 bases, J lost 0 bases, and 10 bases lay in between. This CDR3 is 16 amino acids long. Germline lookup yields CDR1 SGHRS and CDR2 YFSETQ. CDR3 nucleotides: TGCGCCAGCAGCTTGGGAGGGGGTCTCTCTGGAAACACCATATATTTT. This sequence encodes CASSLGGGLSGNTIYF.

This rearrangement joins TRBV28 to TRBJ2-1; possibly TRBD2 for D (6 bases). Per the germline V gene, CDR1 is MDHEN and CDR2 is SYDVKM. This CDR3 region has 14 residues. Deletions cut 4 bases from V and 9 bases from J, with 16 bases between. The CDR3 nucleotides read TGTGCCAGCAGTTCCTCATATGCTAGCGTTGAGCAGTTCTTC. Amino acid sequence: CASSSSYASVEQFF.

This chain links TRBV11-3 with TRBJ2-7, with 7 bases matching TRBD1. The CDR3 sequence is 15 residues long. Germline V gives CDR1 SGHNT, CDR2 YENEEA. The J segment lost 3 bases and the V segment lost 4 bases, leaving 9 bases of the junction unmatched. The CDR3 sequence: CASSSPSGQYYEQYF. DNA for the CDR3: TGTGCCAGCAGCTCCCCATCGGGACAGTACTACGAGCAGTACTTC. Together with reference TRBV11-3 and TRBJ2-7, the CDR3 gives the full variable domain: EAGVVQSPRYKIIEKKQPVAFWCNPISGHNTLYWYLQNLGQGPELLIRYENEEAVDDSQLPKDRFSAERLKGVDSTLKIQPAELGDSAVYLCASSSPSGQYYEQYFGPGTRLTVT.

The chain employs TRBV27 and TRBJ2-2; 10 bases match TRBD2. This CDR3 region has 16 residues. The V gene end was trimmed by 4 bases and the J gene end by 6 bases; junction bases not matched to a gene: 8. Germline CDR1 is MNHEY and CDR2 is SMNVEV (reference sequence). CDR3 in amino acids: CASSYLSGRGSGELFF. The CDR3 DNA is TGTGCCAGCAGTTACTTAAGCGGGAGGGGATCCGGGGAGCTGTTTTTT.

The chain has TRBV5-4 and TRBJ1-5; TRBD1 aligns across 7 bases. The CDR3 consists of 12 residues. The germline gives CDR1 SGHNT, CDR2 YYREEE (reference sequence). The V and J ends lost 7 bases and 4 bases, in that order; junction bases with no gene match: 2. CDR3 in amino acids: CASGTDNQPQHF. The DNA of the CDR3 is TGTGCCAGCGGGACAGATAATCAGCCCCAGCATTTT.

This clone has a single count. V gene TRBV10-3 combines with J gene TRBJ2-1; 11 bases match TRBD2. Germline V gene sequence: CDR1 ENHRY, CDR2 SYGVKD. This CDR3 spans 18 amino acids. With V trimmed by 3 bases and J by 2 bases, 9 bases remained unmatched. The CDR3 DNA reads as TGTGCCATCAGTGAACTAGGGGGACTAGCGGAGCCCTACAATGAGCAGTTCTTC. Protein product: CAISELGGLAEPYNEQFF.

CDR3 region: CASTSYYNEQFF. The CDR3 DNA reads as TGTGCCAGCACCTCGTACTACAATGAGCAGTTCTTC. J is TRBJ2-1 and V is TRBV27; D gene uncertain. V dropped 7 bases and J dropped 3 bases, with 7 bases sitting between them. Germline CDR1 is MNHEY and CDR2 is SMNVEV (reference sequence). The CDR3 covers 12 residues.

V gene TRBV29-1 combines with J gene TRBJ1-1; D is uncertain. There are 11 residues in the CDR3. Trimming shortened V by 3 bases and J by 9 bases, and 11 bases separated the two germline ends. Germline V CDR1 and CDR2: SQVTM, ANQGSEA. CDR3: CSVDPRYQAFF. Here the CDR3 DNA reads TGCAGCGTTGACCCTCGGTACCAAGCTTTCTTT.

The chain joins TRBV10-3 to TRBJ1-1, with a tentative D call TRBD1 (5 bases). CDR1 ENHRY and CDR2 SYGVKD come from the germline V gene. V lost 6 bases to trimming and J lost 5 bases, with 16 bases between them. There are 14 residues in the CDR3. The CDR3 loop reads CAISLDPGGTEAFF. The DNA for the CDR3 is TGTGCCATCAGCCTTGACCCTGGGGGGACTGAAGCTTTCTTT.

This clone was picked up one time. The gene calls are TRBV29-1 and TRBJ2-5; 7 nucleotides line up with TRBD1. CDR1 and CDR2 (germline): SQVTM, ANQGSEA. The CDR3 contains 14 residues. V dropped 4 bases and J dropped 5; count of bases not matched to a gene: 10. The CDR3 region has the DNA TGCAGCGTTGCAAGGGGGCAACGGGTGGAGACCCAGTACTTC. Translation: CSVARGQRVETQYF.

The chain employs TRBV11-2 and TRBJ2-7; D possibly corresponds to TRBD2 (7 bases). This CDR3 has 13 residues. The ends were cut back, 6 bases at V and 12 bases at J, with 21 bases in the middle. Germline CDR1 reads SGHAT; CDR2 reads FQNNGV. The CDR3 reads CASRLSGGPRRYF. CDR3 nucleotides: TGTGCCAGCAGACTCTCGGGGGGCCCCCGAAGGTACTTC.

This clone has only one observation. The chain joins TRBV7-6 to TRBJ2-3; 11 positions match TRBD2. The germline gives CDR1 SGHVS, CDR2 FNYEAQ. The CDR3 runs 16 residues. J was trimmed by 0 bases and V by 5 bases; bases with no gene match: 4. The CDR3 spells CASSPTSGGSTDTQYF. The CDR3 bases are TGTGCCAGCAGCCCAACTAGCGGGGGTAGCACAGATACGCAGTATTTT. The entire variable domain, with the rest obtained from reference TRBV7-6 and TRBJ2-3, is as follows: GAGVSQSPRYKVTKRGQDVALRCDPISGHVSLYWYRQALGQGPEFLTYFNYEAQQDKSGLPNDRFSAERPEGSISTLTIQRTEQRDSAMYRCASSPTSGGSTDTQYFGPGTRLTVL.

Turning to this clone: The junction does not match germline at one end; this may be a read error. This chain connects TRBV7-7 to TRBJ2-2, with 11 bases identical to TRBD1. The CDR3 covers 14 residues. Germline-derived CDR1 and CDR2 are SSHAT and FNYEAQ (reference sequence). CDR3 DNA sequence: TGTGCTAGCAGTCCGGGACAGGGGGGCGGGGAGCTGTTTTTT. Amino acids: CASSPGQGGGELFF.

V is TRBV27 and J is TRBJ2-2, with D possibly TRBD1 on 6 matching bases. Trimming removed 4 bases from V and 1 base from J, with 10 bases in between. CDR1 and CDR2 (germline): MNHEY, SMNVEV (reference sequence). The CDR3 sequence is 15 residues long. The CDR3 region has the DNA TGTGCCAGCAGTTATGAGACAGGGAACACCGGGGAGCTGTTTTTT. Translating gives CASSYETGNTGELFF.

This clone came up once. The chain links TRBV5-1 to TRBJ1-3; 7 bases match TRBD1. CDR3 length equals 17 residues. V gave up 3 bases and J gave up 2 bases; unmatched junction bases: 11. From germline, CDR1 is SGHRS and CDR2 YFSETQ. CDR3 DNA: TGCGCCAGCAGCTATTCAGGGGGGTTGTCCCCTGGAAACACCATATATTTT. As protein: CASSYSGGLSPGNTIYF. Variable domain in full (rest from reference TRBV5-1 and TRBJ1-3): KAGVTQTPRYLIKTRGQQVTLSCSPISGHRSVSWYQQTPGQGLQFLFEYFSETQRNKGNFPGRFSGRQFSNSRSEMNVSTLELGDSALYLCASSYSGGLSPGNTIYFGEGSWLTVV.